The 4 T cell receptor beta chains listed next were all sequenced from one sample in a study of regulatory T cells in long-lasting Graves disease. Time point reported: newly diagnosed GD, antithyroid drugs for less than 3 months. The TCR library used RNA extracted from PBMCs. Construction of TCR beta libraries relied on iRepertoire HTBI primers and on Arm-PCR targeting CDR3 regions. TCRdb re-analysed the multiplex PCR reads in MiXCR, keeping a single row per CDR3 protein. In the table there are 350,000 to 550,000 distinct CDR3 sequences, approximately 15% of which are singletons. These same records also appear under a second study, on T cells in Graves' hyperthyroidism and ophthalmopathy.

Material: peripheral blood mononuclear cells (PBMCs), obtained at new diagnosis, from a patient treated with antithyroid drugs. The receptors derive from a woman aged 25-40 years with Graves disease.

CDR3 DNA sequence: TGTGCCAGTCCCCTCCCCGGGAGCCGCTGGCTTGAGCAGTACTTC. It codes for CASPLPGSRWLEQYF. This chain joins TRBV6-2 or TRBV6-3 and TRBJ2-7, with D possibly matching TRBD2 (6 bases). Trimming stripped 9 bases from V and 7 bases from J, with 25 bases between. Germline V gene lookup returns CDR1 MNHEY and CDR2 SVGEGT. The CDR3 totals 15 residues.

This clonotype was counted a few times. In DNA, the CDR3 is TGTGCCAGCAGTGACGGGGGGTTGGGTGGCTACACCTTC. Amino acid sequence: CASSDGGLGGYTF. V is TRBV6-4 and J is TRBJ1-2, with D possibly TRBD1 on 5 matching bases. V shed 2 bases and J shed 7 bases, with 11 bases lying between them. Germline V CDR1 and CDR2: MRHNA, SNTAGT. This CDR3 has 13 amino acids.

This clonotype was counted many times. J is TRBJ2-1 and V is TRBV30; the D gene is possibly TRBD1 (5 bases). The CDR3 runs 13 residues. CDR1 GTSNPN and CDR2 SVGIG come from the germline V gene (reference sequence). V was clipped by 3 bases and J by 9 bases, with 15 bases between them. The CDR3 sequence is CAWSWDTGGEQFF. For the CDR3, the DNA is TGTGCCTGGAGCTGGGATACAGGTGGTGAGCAGTTCTTC.

This clonotype was detected only a few times. The chain recombines TRBV6-1 with TRBJ1-3, with D perhaps TRBD1 (6 bases). The CDR3 has 13 residues. Trimming shortened V by 5 bases and J by 14 bases, and 19 bases separated the two germline ends. CDR1 and CDR2 from the germline V gene are MNHNS and SASEGT. Written as DNA, the CDR3 is TGTGCCAGCAGTCGACAGGACAGCCTCTCAGTATATTTT. It codes for CASSRQDSLSVYF.